This passage covers 5 T cell receptor beta chains from one sample sequenced in a study of blood T cell repertoires in COVID-19. Some clones are missing from TCRdb's copy, which holds only in-frame ones; the method was immunoSEQ multiplex PCR. The sample lists 200,000 to 300,000 clones, less than 90% occurring once. The sequenced material came from peripheral blood. Every receptor here comes from a woman aged 40 to 49 who had recovered from COVID-19.

This chain connects TRBV7-2 to TRBJ2-7, with D perhaps TRBD1 (6 bases). Trimming cost V 5 bases and J 9 bases, with 17 bases left between them. This CDR3 has 13 amino acids. Germline CDR1 is SGHTA and CDR2 is FQGNSA. DNA for the CDR3: TGTGCCAGCAGCCCCCCGAACAGGGCGAGGCAGTACTTC. Its translation: CASSPPNRARQYF.

Regarding this clone: One end of the junction fails to match germline, which may point to a read error. The V and J genes are TRBV7-9 and TRBJ2-2; D could derive from TRBD1 or TRBD2 (5 bases each). Germline lookup yields CDR1 SEHNR and CDR2 FQNEAQ (reference sequence). The CDR3 runs 15 residues. The CDR3 nucleotides are TGTGCCAGCACCTTAGGGGCCGGCGGGACCGGGGAGCTGTTTTTT. It is translated as CASTLGAGGTGELFF. Based on the CDR3 plus reference TRBV7-9 and TRBJ2-2, the full variable domain is DTGVSQNPRHKITKRGQNVTFRCDPISEHNRLYWYRQTLGQGPEFLTYFQNEAQLEKSRLLSDRFSAERPKGSFSTLEIQRTEQGDSAMYLCASTLGAGGTGELFFGEGSRLTVL.

This chain uses TRBV9 with TRBJ1-6, with D perhaps matching TRBD1 (6 bases). Germline CDR1 reads SGDLS; CDR2 reads YYNGEE. The CDR3 runs 16 residues. Trimming took 0 bases from V and 4 from J, leaving 11 bases between them. Here the CDR3 DNA reads TGTGCCAGCAGCGTAGGACAGGATAATTATAATTCACCCCTCCACTTT. Translated: CASSVGQDNYNSPLHF.

The chain links TRBV15 to TRBJ2-2; 9 nucleotides align to TRBD2. CDR3 size: 17 residues. V lost 5 bases and J lost 1; bases outside the gene matches: 8. Germline V gene lookup returns CDR1 LNHNV and CDR2 YYDKDF (reference sequence). The CDR3 region has the DNA TGTGCCACCAGCTCCCGTGGGACTAGCAGGAACACCGGGGAGCTGTTTTTT. Its protein is CATSSRGTSRNTGELFF. The full variable domain, with the rest looked up from reference TRBV15 and TRBJ2-2, is DAMVIQNPRYQVTQFGKPVTLSCSQTLNHNVMYWYQQKSSQAPKLLFHYYDKDFNNEADTPDNFQSRRPNTSFCFLDIRSPGLGDTAMYLCATSSRGTSRNTGELFFGEGSRLTVL.

This rearrangement joins TRBV11-2 to TRBJ2-7, with D perhaps matching TRBD1 (5 bases). The V gene's germline CDR1 is SGHAT and CDR2 FQNNGV. This CDR3 contains 12 residues. Deletions cut 0 bases from V and 7 bases from J, with 7 bases between. CDR3 loop: CASSLDRGEQYF. CDR3 coding DNA: TGTGCCAGCAGCTTAGATAGGGGAGAGCAGTACTTC.